The 4 T cell receptor beta chains below come from one sample, sequenced in a study of blood T cells in healthy people across ages. It was with a sample-barcoded 5' primer and a J-beta primer mix that a second PCR of roughly 7 to 12 cycles was run. TCRdb ran MiXCR on the 5' RACE reads and lists one entry per CDR3 protein. The table includes about 1,400,000 distinct CDR3 sequences, 35% to 45% detected once. Sequenced material: blood. The receptor source for this set is a woman younger than 35 in good health.

J is TRBJ2-1 and V is TRBV10-3, with D maybe TRBD2 (8 bases). Germline loops: CDR1 ENHRY, CDR2 SYGVKD. V shed 10 bases and J shed 2 bases, with 21 bases lying between them. The CDR3 length is 16 residues. The DNA for the CDR3 is TGTGCCACCAGGGGGTACCGGGAGGGAACCTACAATGAGCAGTTCTTC. The encoded protein is CATRGYREGTYNEQFF.

This chain joins TRBV11-1 and TRBJ1-1, with D perhaps TRBD1 (6 bases). The CDR3 has 16 residues. Germline loops: CDR1 SGHAT, CDR2 FQDESV (reference sequence). V shed 5 bases and J shed 4 bases, with 20 bases lying between them. Written as DNA, the CDR3 is TGTGCCAGCAGCCCCCTCACCGGGACACCTGCCACTGAAGCTTTCTTT. This codes for CASSPLTGTPATEAFF.

The chain carries TRBV3-1 and TRBJ1-1, with 9 bases fitting TRBD1. Trimming took 3 bases from V and 10 from J; bases not matched to a gene: 6. In germline, CDR1 is LGHDT, CDR2 YNNKEL (reference sequence). This CDR3 contains 13 residues. Here the CDR3 DNA reads TGTGCCAGCAGCCAGGCGGGACAGGGAAGAGCTTTCTTT. Translating gives CASSQAGQGRAFF.

V is TRBV9 and J is TRBJ1-2, with D perhaps TRBD1 (6 bases). From germline, CDR1 is SGDLS and CDR2 YYNGEE. The CDR3 is 13 residues long. V was clipped by 3 bases and J by 3 bases, with 9 bases between them. In DNA form, the CDR3 reads TGTGCCAGCAGCGACAGGGAGGACTATGGCTACACCTTC. This codes for CASSDREDYGYTF.